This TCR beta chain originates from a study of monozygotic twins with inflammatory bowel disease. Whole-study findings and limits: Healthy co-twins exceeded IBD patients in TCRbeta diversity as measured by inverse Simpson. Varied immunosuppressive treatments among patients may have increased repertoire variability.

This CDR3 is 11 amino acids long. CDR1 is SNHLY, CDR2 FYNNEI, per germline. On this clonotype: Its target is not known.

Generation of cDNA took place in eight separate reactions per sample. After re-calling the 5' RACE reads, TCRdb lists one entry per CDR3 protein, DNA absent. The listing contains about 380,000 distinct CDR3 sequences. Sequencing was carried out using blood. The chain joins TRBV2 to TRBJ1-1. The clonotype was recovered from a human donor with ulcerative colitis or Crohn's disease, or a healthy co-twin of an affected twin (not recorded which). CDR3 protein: CAISGRTEAFF. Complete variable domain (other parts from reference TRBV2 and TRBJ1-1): EPEVTQTPSHQVTQMGQEVILRCVPISNHLYFYWYRQILGQKVEFLVSFYNNEISEKSEIFDDQFSVERPDGSNFTLKIRSTKLEDSAMYFCAISGRTEAFFGQGTRLTVV.